This T cell receptor (beta chain) was documented in a study of cytomegalovirus exposure and HLA in healthy donors. In its sample, this clone was seen a few times. PCR primers comprised 60 Vbeta and 13 Jbeta primers. Generated by immunoSEQ multiplex PCR, the TCRdb table keeps only in-frame clones and is missing some. The data show about 65,000 clones, approximately 67% seen once. CDR3 length: 14 residues. Trimming took off 4 bases at V and 0 bases at J, with 7 bases between the two ends. CDR1 is SNHLY, CDR2 FYNNEI, per germline. The chain employs TRBV2 and TRBJ1-5, with a tentative D call TRBD1 (6 bases). The sample was PBMCs. This TCR was recovered from a man aged 25-45 years in good health and CMV-seronegative. The CDR3 sequence is CASSGTASNQPQHF. In DNA form, the CDR3 reads TGTGCCAGCAGTGGGACAGCTAGCAATCAGCCCCAGCATTTT.